The present T cell receptor (beta chain) was sequenced within a study of blood T cell repertoires in COVID-19. The CDR3 has 16 amino acids. Germline CDR1 is SGHTA and CDR2 is FQGNSA. Losses at the gene ends were 1 base for V and 5 bases for J; bases not matched to a gene: 5. Assay used: immunoSEQ multiplex PCR; TCRdb lists only in-frame clones, some missing. The sample yields 120,000 or so clones, around 80% seen once. This clone occurred a few times. The gene calls are TRBV7-2 and TRBJ2-3; TRBD2 aligns across 11 bases. Sequenced sample: peripheral blood. This receptor was identified in a man older than 75 with active or convalescent COVID-19. The DNA for the CDR3 is TGTGCCAGCAGCTTAGAGCTAGCGGGGGGTGAAGATACGCAGTATTTT. Its translation: CASSLELAGGEDTQYF.